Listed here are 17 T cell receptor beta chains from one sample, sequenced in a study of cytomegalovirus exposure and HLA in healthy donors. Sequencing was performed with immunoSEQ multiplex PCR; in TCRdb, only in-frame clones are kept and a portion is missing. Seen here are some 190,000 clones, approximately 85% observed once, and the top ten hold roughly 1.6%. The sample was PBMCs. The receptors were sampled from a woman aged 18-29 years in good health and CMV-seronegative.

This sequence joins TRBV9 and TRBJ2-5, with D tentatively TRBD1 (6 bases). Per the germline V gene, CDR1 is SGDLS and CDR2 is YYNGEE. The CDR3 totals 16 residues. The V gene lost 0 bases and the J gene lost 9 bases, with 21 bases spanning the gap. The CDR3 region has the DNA TGTGCCAGCAGCGTAGGGAGGAGGACAGCTCCAGGGGCCCAGTACTTC. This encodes CASSVGRRTAPGAQYF.

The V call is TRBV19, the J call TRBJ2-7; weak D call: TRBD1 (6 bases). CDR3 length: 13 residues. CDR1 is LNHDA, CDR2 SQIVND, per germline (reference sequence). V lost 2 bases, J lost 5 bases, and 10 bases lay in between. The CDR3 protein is CASSIYRDNEQYF. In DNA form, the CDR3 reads TGTGCCAGTAGTATATACCGGGACAACGAGCAGTACTTC. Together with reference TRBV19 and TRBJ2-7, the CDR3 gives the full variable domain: DGGITQSPKYLFRKEGQNVTLSCEQNLNHDAMYWYRQDPGQGLRLIYYSQIVNDFQKGDIAEGYSVSREKKESFPLTVTSAQKNPTAFYLCASSIYRDNEQYFGPGTRLTVT.

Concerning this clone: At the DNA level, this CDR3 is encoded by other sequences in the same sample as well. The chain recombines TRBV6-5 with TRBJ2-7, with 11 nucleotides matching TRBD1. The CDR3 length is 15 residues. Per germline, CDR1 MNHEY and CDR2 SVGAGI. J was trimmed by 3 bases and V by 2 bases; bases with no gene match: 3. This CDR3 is CASSYSGTGGYEQYF. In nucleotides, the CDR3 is TGTGCCAGCAGTTACAGTGGGACAGGGGGCTACGAGCAGTACTTC.

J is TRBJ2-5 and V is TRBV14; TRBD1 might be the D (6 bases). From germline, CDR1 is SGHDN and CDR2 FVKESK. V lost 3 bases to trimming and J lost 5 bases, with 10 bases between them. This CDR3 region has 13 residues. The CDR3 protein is CASSQGHVETQYF. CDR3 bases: TGTGCCAGCAGCCAGGGACATGTGGAGACCCAGTACTTC. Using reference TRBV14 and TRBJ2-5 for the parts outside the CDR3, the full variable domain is EAGVTQFPSHSVIEKGQTVTLRCDPISGHDNLYWYRRVMGKEIKFLLHFVKESKQDESGMPNNRFLAERTGGTYSTLKVQPAELEDSGVYFCASSQGHVETQYFGPGTRLLVL.

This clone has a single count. For the CDR3, the DNA is TGTGCCAGCAGCTTAGGCGTCTCGGCAGGCGAAGCTTTCTTT. Residues: CASSLGVSAGEAFF. The chain has TRBV11-3 and TRBJ1-1; D remains ambiguous. The germline gives CDR1 SGHNT, CDR2 YENEEA. Trimming pared 1 base from V and 8 bases from J, leaving 14 bases between. This CDR3 region has 14 residues.

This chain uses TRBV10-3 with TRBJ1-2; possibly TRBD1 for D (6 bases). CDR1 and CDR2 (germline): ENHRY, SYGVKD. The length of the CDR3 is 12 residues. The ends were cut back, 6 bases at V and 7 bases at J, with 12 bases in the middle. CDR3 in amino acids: CAISLQGSGYTF. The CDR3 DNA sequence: TGTGCCATCAGCCTACAGGGCTCTGGCTACACCTTC.

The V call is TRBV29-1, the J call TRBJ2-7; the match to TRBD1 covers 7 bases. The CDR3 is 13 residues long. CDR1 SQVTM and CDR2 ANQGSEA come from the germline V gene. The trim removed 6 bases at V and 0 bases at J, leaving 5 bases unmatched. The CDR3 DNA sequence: TGCAGCGTCCTCTCAGGGGGCTCCTACGAGCAGTACTTC. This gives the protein CSVLSGGSYEQYF.

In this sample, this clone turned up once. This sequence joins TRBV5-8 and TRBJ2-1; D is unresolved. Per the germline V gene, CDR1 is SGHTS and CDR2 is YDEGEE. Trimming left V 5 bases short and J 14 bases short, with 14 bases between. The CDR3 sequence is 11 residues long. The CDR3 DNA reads TGTGCCAGCAGGGAACATAGGCAGGAGTTCTTC. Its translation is CASREHRQEFF. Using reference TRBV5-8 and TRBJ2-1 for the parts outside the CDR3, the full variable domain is EAGVTQSPTHLIKTRGQQATLRCSPISGHTSVYWYQQALGLGLQFLLWYDEGEERNRGNFPPRFSGRQFPNYSSELNVNALELEDSALYLCASREHRQEFFGPGTRLTVL.

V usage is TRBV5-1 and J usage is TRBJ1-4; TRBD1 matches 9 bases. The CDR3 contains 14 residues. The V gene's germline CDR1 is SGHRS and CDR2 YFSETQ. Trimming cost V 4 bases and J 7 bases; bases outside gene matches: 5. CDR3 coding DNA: TGCGCCAGCAGCCCTGGACAGGGGAGTGAAAAACTGTTTTTT. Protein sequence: CASSPGQGSEKLFF.

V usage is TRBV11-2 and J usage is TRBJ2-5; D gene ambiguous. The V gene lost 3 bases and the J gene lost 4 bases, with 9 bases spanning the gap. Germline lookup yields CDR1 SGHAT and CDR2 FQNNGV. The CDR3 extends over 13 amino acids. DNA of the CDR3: TGTGCCAGCAGCTTGAGCGACGGAGAGACCCAGTACTTC. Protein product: CASSLSDGETQYF. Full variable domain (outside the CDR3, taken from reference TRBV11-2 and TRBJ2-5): EAGVAQSPRYKIIEKRQSVAFWCNPISGHATLYWYQQILGQGPKLLIQFQNNGVVDDSQLPKDRFSAERLKGVDSTLKIQPAKLEDSAVYLCASSLSDGETQYFGPGTRLLVL.

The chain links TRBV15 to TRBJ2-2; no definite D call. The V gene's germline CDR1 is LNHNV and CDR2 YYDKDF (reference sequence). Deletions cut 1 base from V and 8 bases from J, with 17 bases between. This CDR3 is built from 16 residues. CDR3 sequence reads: CATSRVRSRMTGELFF. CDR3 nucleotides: TGTGCCACCAGCAGAGTACGAAGTCGGATGACTGGGGAGCTGTTTTTT.

CDR3 sequence reads: CASRQAGANVLTF. CDR3 nucleotide sequence: TGTGCCAGTCGACAGGCTGGGGCCAACGTCCTGACTTTC. The rearrangement links TRBV28 to TRBJ2-6; possible D gene TRBD1, 6 bases. V lost 9 bases, J lost 2 bases, and 8 bases lay in between. The CDR3 has 13 residues. Germline-derived CDR1 and CDR2 are MDHEN and SYDVKM.

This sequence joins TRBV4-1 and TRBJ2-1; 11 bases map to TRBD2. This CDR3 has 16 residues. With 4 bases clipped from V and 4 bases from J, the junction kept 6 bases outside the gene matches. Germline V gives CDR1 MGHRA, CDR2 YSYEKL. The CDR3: CASSLGLAGLYNEQFF. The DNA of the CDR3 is TGCGCCAGCAGCCTAGGACTAGCGGGTTTGTACAATGAGCAGTTCTTC.

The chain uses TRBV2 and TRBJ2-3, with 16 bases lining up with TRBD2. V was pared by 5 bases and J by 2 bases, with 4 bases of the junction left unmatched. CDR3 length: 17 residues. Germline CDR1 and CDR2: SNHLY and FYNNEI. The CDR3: CASSWGLAGGPTDTQYF. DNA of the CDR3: TGTGCCAGCAGTTGGGGACTAGCGGGAGGGCCCACAGATACGCAGTATTTT.

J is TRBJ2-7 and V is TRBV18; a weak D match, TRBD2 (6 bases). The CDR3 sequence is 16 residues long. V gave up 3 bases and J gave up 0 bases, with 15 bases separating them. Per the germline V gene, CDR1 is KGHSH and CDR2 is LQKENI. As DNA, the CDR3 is TGTGCCAGCTCACCGGAGGGCGCTGGGGTCTCCTACGAGCAGTACTTC. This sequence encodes CASSPEGAGVSYEQYF.

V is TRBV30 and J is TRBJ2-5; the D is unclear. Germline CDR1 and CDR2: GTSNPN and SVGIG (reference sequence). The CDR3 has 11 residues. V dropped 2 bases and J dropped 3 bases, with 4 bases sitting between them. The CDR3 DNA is TGTGCCTGGAGTATCGAAGAGACCCAGTACTTC. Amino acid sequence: CAWSIEETQYF.

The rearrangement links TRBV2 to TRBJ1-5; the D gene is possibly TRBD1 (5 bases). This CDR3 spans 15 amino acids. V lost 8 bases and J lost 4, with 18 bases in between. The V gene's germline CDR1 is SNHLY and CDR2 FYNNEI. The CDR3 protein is CASQPLWGGNQPQHF. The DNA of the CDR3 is TGTGCCAGCCAACCGCTATGGGGCGGAAATCAGCCCCAGCATTTT.